Below, one TCR beta chain is given with its context. Sequenced by immunoSEQ multiplex PCR; TCRdb stores in-frame clones only, minus some. This repertoire shows 110,000 to 150,000 clones, approximately 80% found once; its top ten account for 40% to 55%. This entry belongs to a study of blood T cell repertoires in COVID-19. Germline assignment: CDR1 LNHDA and CDR2 SQIVND (reference sequence). V lost 1 base and J 3 bases, leaving 18 bases between the germline ends. CDR3 length: 17 residues. The chain links TRBV19 to TRBJ1-1; a weak D match, TRBD1 (5 bases). This receptor was taken from a human donor in a cohort sampled during active COVID-19. Sequenced sample: peripheral blood. The DNA for the CDR3 is TGTGCCAGTAGTATAGGGGGCACCCCCTACCTGGACACTGAAGCTTTCTTT. Translation: CASSIGGTPYLDTEAFF.